The entry that follows covers one T cell receptor beta chain sequence. Its antigen remains unidentified. No base-level quality is on record; no much larger clone is a single base apart. The CDR3 runs 17 amino acids, cysteine and phenylalanine included. Only the CDR3 portion is preserved as DNA: 51 bases, with reading frame beginning at the first base. The germline V end is reduced by 0 bases and the J end by 6 bases; junction bases left unmatched: 9. Looking up the germline V gene yields CDR1 LGHNA and CDR2 YNFKEQ. Whole blood was collected in K2EDTA tubes by collaborating institutions according to the institutions' own protocols. Collaborator samples were shipped for TCRbeta analysis as frozen whole blood, isolated PBMCs, or DNA extracted from either sample type. These data originate in a study of blood T cell repertoires in COVID-19 (dated by TCRdb to the early 2020s). Broadly, across the study: Samples covering the acute and convalescent phases of COVID-19 were provided by collaborators in the United States, Italy and Spain. The material from the prospective study consisted of cDNA or gDNA derived from T cells, B-cell-depleted T cells, or PBMCs. The dataset comprised deeply sampled blood TCRbeta repertoires from subjects exposed to, actively infected with, or recovered from COVID-19. The repertoires were released in a freely available public database meant as a resource for research on the immune response to SARS-CoV-2. Samples came from the ongoing ImmuneRACE study (first 160 participants) plus 1,254 subjects from 6 global collaborators. Nearly every sample came with metadata listing a de-identified subject ID, COVID-19 status, age in years and sex. Where HLA class I and class II types were available, the types were taken from metadata supplied by the sample provider, not from assay-based typing. The investigation overall reported the following: Clinical and demographic metadata were provided uncurated, with the amount varying by source and participant.

TCRbeta CDR3 regions were amplified from genomic DNA using the immunoSEQ Assay, a bias-controlled multiplex PCR. For the original study's pipeline: Nucleated cell counts per sample were estimated from amplification of reference gene primers within the assay. To quantify the absolute abundance of each unique TCRbeta CDR3 rearrangement, sequence reads were collapsed and filtered. For each sample, productive Simpson clonality was calculated by taking the square root of Simpson's diversity index across productive rearrangements. Here the immuneACCESS table is served through TCRdb, limited to in-frame sequences with V and J called. Missing clones are a known gap in these copies; in checked studies unresolved V genes cover under half, and the rest lacks a known reason. The D gene and trimming were derived from the DNA, and the V and J assignments and clone size from that table. The sample table shows around 250,000 clones, and approximately 82% are seen once. The ten top clones hold around 1.9% of the sample.

Sample: peripheral blood. The TCR sequence derives from a woman older than 75 with acute or convalescent COVID-19. The rearranged segments are TRBV4-2 and TRBJ2-3, and TRBD2 matches 10 of the central bases. This receptor carries the CDR3 CASSQDRVASGGDTQYF. The nucleotide sequence reads as follows: TGTGCCAGCAGCCAAGATAGGGTGGCTAGCGGGGGTGATACGCAGTATTTT.